The clone carrying this TCR beta chain has only a few counts. Primed by a sample-barcoded 5' primer and a J-beta primer mix, a second PCR proceeded for about 7 to 11 cycles. A single record per CDR3 protein comes from TCRdb applying MiXCR to the 5' RACE reads. The table has hundreds of thousands of distinct CDR3 sequences, roughly 21% seen once; the top ten hold 3% to 4%. This entry is derived from a study of blood T cells in healthy people across ages. Germline V gene lookup returns CDR1 MGHRA and CDR2 YSYEKL. Trimming cost V 0 bases and J 0 bases, with 7 bases left between them. The CDR3 totals 15 residues.

The J gene is TRBJ2-3, the V gene TRBV4-1, with unresolved D. This TCR was sampled from a man aged 65 to 85 in good health. Sequencing was carried out using blood. CDR3 in DNA: TGCGCCAGCAGCCAAGAGCACTTTAGCACAGATACGCAGTATTTT. Its translation is CASSQEHFSTDTQYF.